The 13 T cell receptor beta chains below all came from one sample that was sequenced in a study of CD8 T cells in ankylosing spondylitis. General study results and limits: Apparently characteristic of ankylosing spondylitis blood was a TCR beta motif (eight highly homologous variants).

Each CDR3 protein gets one entry after TCRdb re-called the 5' RACE reads with MiXCR. The sample contains about 440,000 distinct CDR3 sequences, 15% to 20% of which appear only once. Antigen specificity for these receptors is unknown. Material for sequencing was blood, either unsorted or a sorted T cell fraction (not recorded which). These receptors all come from a male donor with ankylosing spondylitis.

The CDR3 nucleotides are TGCGCCAGCAGCCAGTCTGACAGTGTTAAAACTGAAGCTTTCTTT. It encodes CASSQSDSVKTEAFF. The chain links TRBV5-1 to TRBJ1-1; weak D call: TRBD1 (5 bases). The length of the CDR3 is 15 residues. V was clipped by 4 bases and J by 5 bases, with 18 bases between them. Per the germline V gene, CDR1 is SGHRS and CDR2 is YFSETQ.

This clonotype appeared a few times. This chain connects TRBV7-6 to TRBJ2-7; 10 bases are shared with TRBD1. The V segment lost 0 bases and the J segment 2 bases; nucleotides outside the gene matches: 10. CDR1 and CDR2 from the germline V gene are SGHVS and FNYEAQ. The CDR3 is 18 residues long. This chain's CDR3 is CASSLAAAPGQGAYEQYF. The CDR3 region has the DNA TGTGCCAGCAGCTTAGCAGCGGCCCCCGGACAGGGGGCCTACGAGCAGTACTTC. Combining the CDR3 with reference TRBV7-6 and TRBJ2-7 gives the whole variable domain GAGVSQSPRYKVTKRGQDVALRCDPISGHVSLYWYRQALGQGPEFLTYFNYEAQQDKSGLPNDRFSAERPEGSISTLTIQRTEQRDSAMYRCASSLAAAPGQGAYEQYFGPGTRLTVT.

The rearrangement uses TRBV2 and TRBJ1-2, with 12 bases fitting TRBD1. The CDR3 is 17 residues long. J was trimmed by 5 bases and V by 0 bases; bases with no gene match: 7. Germline assignment: CDR1 SNHLY and CDR2 FYNNEI. CDR3 nucleotide sequence: TGTGCCAGCAGTGAAGCGCTTGGGACAGGGGGCTGGTATGGCTACACCTTC. Translating gives CASSEALGTGGWYGYTF.

The chain links TRBV28 to TRBJ2-7; TRBD2 matches at 7 bases. The CDR3 extends over 14 amino acids. V dropped 6 bases and J dropped 4; count of bases not matched to a gene: 9. Germline CDR1 is MDHEN and CDR2 is SYDVKM. This CDR3 is CASSLRGTGYEQYF. CDR3 in DNA: TGTGCCAGCAGCCTGCGGGGGACTGGGTACGAGCAGTACTTC.

There are a few counts of this clonotype. This chain links TRBV18 with TRBJ2-1; 8 bases are a match to TRBD1. Germline trimming cut 1 base from V and 1 base from J; bases unmatched to any gene: 6. CDR1 is KGHSH, CDR2 LQKENI, per germline. The CDR3 is 17 residues long. DNA for the CDR3: TGTGCCAGCTCACCACTAAGGACAGGGCGATCCTACAATGAGCAGTTCTTC. Translated, it gives CASSPLRTGRSYNEQFF.

This clonotype was observed a few times. J is TRBJ1-5 and V is TRBV20-1, with 12 bases identical to TRBD1. Germline V gene sequence: CDR1 DFQATT, CDR2 SNEGSKA (reference sequence). CDR3 size: 18 residues. J was trimmed by 2 bases and V by 0 bases; bases with no gene match: 8. The CDR3 region is CSARDMSGQGAGNQPQHF. DNA of the CDR3: TGCAGTGCTAGAGATATGTCGGGACAGGGGGCGGGCAATCAGCCCCAGCATTTT.

The chain links TRBV20-1 to TRBJ2-1, with 7 bases fitting TRBD2. Germline V gene data show CDR1 as DFQATT and CDR2 as SNEGSKA (reference sequence). This CDR3 comprises 13 residues. With 3 bases clipped from V and 6 bases from J, the junction kept 5 bases outside the gene matches. CDR3: CSASGRIGNEQFF. The CDR3 DNA sequence: TGCAGTGCTAGCGGGAGGATAGGCAATGAGCAGTTCTTC.

This clonotype was seen more than once but under ten times. The rearrangement uses TRBV20-1 and TRBJ1-3; the D is unclear. The CDR3 has 15 residues. Trimming took 0 bases from V and 0 from J, leaving 9 bases between them. Germline V gene lookup returns CDR1 DFQATT and CDR2 SNEGSKA (reference sequence). The CDR3 bases are TGCAGTGCTAGAGATCCTTCTCGCTCTGGAAACACCATATATTTT. It encodes CSARDPSRSGNTIYF.

The table lists this clonotype with many counts. The genes are TRBV12-3 or TRBV12-4 and TRBJ1-2; the D is unclear. The CDR3 runs 13 residues. V shed 1 base and J shed 4 bases, with 7 bases lying between them. The CDR3 protein is CASSLVPSYGYTF. The DNA of the CDR3 is TGTGCCAGCAGTTTAGTCCCCAGCTATGGCTACACCTTC.

In this sample, this clonotype turned up a few times. The V and J genes are TRBV3-1 and TRBJ2-5; D gene uncertain. The V gene lost 2 bases and the J gene lost 6 bases, with 16 bases spanning the gap. CDR3 length: 15 amino acids. Germline CDR1 is LGHDT and CDR2 is YNNKEL (reference sequence). For the CDR3, the DNA is TGTGCCAGCAGCCAAAACCGACCCCCGCCTCAGACCCAGTACTTC. Translating it yields CASSQNRPPPQTQYF.

This clonotype was picked up a small number of times. The chain uses TRBV29-1 and TRBJ2-7; 12 bases line up with TRBD2. This CDR3 region has 17 residues. Looked up from germline, CDR1 is SQVTM and CDR2 is ANQGSEA. Trimming removed 4 bases from V and 4 bases from J; junction bases left unmatched: 14. Here the CDR3 reads CSVAVLAGGPQSYEQYF. The DNA of the CDR3 is TGCAGCGTTGCCGTCCTAGCGGGAGGGCCGCAATCATACGAGCAGTACTTC.

This clonotype was recorded only once. J is TRBJ2-3 and V is TRBV5-1, with D possibly being TRBD1 (6 bases). The ends were cut back, 0 bases at V and 3 bases at J, with 11 bases in the middle. The CDR3 is 15 amino acids. Germline V CDR1 and CDR2: SGHRS, YFSETQ. The CDR3, as DNA: TGCGCCAGCAGCTTGGTTAAGGGGGAGACAGATACGCAGTATTTT. Translating it yields CASSLVKGETDTQYF.

This clonotype has more than one count but fewer than ten. V is TRBV27 and J is TRBJ2-1, with TRBD2 matching 14 bases. The CDR3 sequence is 17 residues long. Germline V CDR1 and CDR2: MNHEY, SMNVEV (reference sequence). Losses at the gene ends were 5 bases for V and 5 bases for J; bases not matched to a gene: 8. The CDR3 DNA follows: TGTGCCAGCAGTCCTGTGGGACTAGCGGGAGTGGACAATGAGCAGTTCTTC. Its protein product is CASSPVGLAGVDNEQFF.